Many counts were recorded for the clone carrying this T cell receptor beta chain. RNA transcripts provided the source from which TCR beta CDR3 regions were amplified. The TCR CDR3 was amplified in a first-round RT-PCR using the HTBI primer set. TCRdb independently ran MiXCR on the multiplex PCR reads; one entry per CDR3 protein. This sample has hundreds of thousands of distinct CDR3 sequences, with approximately 25% found just once. The source of the sample is a study of T cells in Graves' hyperthyroidism and ophthalmopathy. Trimming took off 5 bases at V and 7 bases at J, with 18 bases between the two ends. Germline V lookup: CDR1 MDHEN, CDR2 SYDVKM. The CDR3 sequence is 14 residues long.

Sequenced: blood. This TCR was recovered from a woman aged 25 to 39 with Graves' ophthalmopathy. V is TRBV28 and J is TRBJ2-7; weak D call: TRBD1 (6 bases). The CDR3 DNA follows: TGTGCCAGCAGTACGGGACAACGGGGCAGAGAGCAGTACTTC. Amino acids: CASSTGQRGREQYF. Filled out from reference TRBV28 and TRBJ2-7, the complete variable domain reads DVKVTQSSRYLVKRTGEKVFLECVQDMDHENMFWYRQDPGLGLRLIYFSYDVKMKEKGDIPEGYSVSREKKERFSLILESASTNQTSMYLCASSTGQRGREQYFGPGTRLTVT.